Listed below are T cell receptor beta chains from one sample, sequenced in a study of OX40 agonist ivuxolimab in advanced cancers. Using immunoSEQ multiplex PCR, the repertoire was profiled, and TCRdb retains in-frame clones only, with some absent. The sample lists about 90,000 clones, less than 95% seen once, with around 1.5% in the top ten. Source: CD4+ or CD8+ T cells sorted from blood, taken in a trial of the OX40 agonist ivuxolimab. The receptors derive from an adult with an advanced solid tumor such as melanoma, head and neck, liver or kidney cancer. Both conserved end residues are part of each CDR3. A D gene is named only where the DNA matches it firmly. Not every row has a clone size; where given, it reads once, few, many or a size class.

NA	TRBV28	TRBJ2-1	15	NA	CASSRGGGSYNEQFF	TGTGCCAGCAGCCGGGGAGGTGGCTCCTACAATGAGCAGTTCTTC
NA	TRBV5-6	TRBJ2-2	15	TRBD1	CASRGQGWNTGELFF	TGTGCCAGCAGAGGACAGGGTTGGAACACCGGGGAGCTGTTTTTT
NA	TRBV28	TRBJ2-1	15	NA	CASSLGGLAVNEQFF	TGTGCCAGCAGTTTAGGGGGGCTAGCGGTCAATGAGCAGTTCTTC
few	TRBV30	TRBJ1-1	12	NA	CAWSPTTTDARF	TGTGCCTGGAGCCCCACTACGACGGACGCCCGATTT
NA	TRBV11-3	TRBJ2-3	15	TRBD1	CASSLGGQNTDTQYF	TGTGCCAGCAGCTTAGGGGGACAGAACACAGATACGCAGTATTTT
NA	TRBV29-1	TRBJ2-1	14	TRBD2	CSVPGLAGSHEQFF	TGCAGCGTCCCCGGACTAGCGGGATCTCATGAGCAGTTCTTC
NA	TRBV28	TRBJ1-4	14	NA	CASSLSGSREKLFF	TGTGCCAGCAGTTTATCCGGGTCGCGGGAAAAACTGTTTTTT
NA	TRBV30	TRBJ2-5	15	NA	CAWSVRRESQETQYF	TGTGCCTGGAGTGTACGACGGGAGAGTCAAGAGACCCAGTACTTC
NA	TRBV11-2	TRBJ1-5	14	NA	CASSLSQHAQPQHF	TGTGCCAGCAGCTTATCCCAGCACGCTCAGCCCCAGCATTTT
NA	TRBV5-1	TRBJ1-2	16	TRBD1	CASSSGTGAVNYGYTF	TGCGCCAGCAGCTCCGGGACAGGGGCAGTAAACTATGGCTACACCTTC
NA	TRBV28	TRBJ1-2	15	TRBD1	CASSLPPGQGHGYTF	TGTGCCAGCAGTTTGCCGCCTGGACAGGGCCATGGCTACACCTTC
NA	TRBV4-2	TRBJ1-4	14	NA	CASSQDNAKEKLFF	TGTGCCAGCAGCCAAGATAACGCAAAGGAAAAACTGTTTTTT
few	TRBV6-1	TRBJ1-2	12	TRBD1	CASKTGAYGYTF	TGTGCCAGCAAAACAGGGGCCTATGGCTACACCTTC
NA	TRBV23-1	TRBJ2-5	18	TRBD2	CASSDLMTGLAGHETQYF	TGCGCCAGCAGTGATTTAATGACGGGACTAGCGGGACATGAGACCCAGTACTTC
NA	TRBV27	TRBJ2-2	14	NA	CASSWLLKGGELFF	TGTGCCAGCAGTTGGCTACTCAAGGGCGGGGAGCTGTTTTTT
NA	TRBV29-1	TRBJ2-6	13	NA	CSVQPGGANVLTF	TGCAGCGTTCAGCCGGGAGGGGCCAACGTCCTGACTTTC
NA	TRBV10-1	TRBJ2-7	12	NA	CASSESTYEQYF	TGCGCCAGCAGTGAGAGCACCTACGAGCAGTACTTC
few	TRBV30	TRBJ1-2	12	NA	CAWSGTSGGYTF	TGTGCCTGGAGTGGTACCTCAGGTGGCTACACCTTC
once	TRBV29-1	TRBJ2-2	13	NA	CSVSLLGAGELFF	TGCAGCGTTTCTCTCCTCGGGGCCGGGGAGCTGTTTTTT
NA	TRBV5-7	TRBJ2-7	19	TRBD2	CASSPGAVAGAPGRWEQYF	TGTGCCAGCAGCCCCGGTGCGGTAGCGGGAGCCCCGGGGAGATGGGAGCAGTACTTC
NA	TRBV5-1	TRBJ2-7	14	NA	CASSPKTAPYEQYF	TGCGCCAGCAGCCCAAAGACAGCACCCTACGAGCAGTACTTC
NA	TRBV6-1	TRBJ1-4	14	TRBD1	CASSGGQGAEKLFF	TGTGCCAGCAGTGGGGGACAGGGGGCTGAAAAACTGTTTTTT
NA	TRBV6-5	TRBJ1-4	16	NA	CASSYTRGVTNEKLFF	TGTGCCAGCAGTTACACCCGAGGGGTAACTAATGAAAAACTGTTTTTT
NA	TRBV14	TRBJ2-5	13	NA	CASSQVPRETQYF	TGTGCCAGCAGCCAAGTCCCGAGGGAGACCCAGTACTTC
NA	TRBV7-6	TRBJ2-6	18	TRBD1	CASSLSGQGSSGANVLTF	TGTGCCAGCAGCTTAAGCGGACAGGGTTCCTCTGGGGCCAACGTCCTGACTTTC
NA	TRBV18	TRBJ2-3	16	TRBD1	CASSPPGTGGVDTQYF	TGTGCCAGCTCACCACCGGGGACAGGGGGCGTGGATACGCAGTATTTT
NA	TRBV6-1	TRBJ1-2	13	TRBD1	CALRQGAGYGYTF	TGTGCCTTGAGGCAGGGGGCTGGCTATGGCTACACCTTC
NA	TRBV18	TRBJ2-2	14	NA	CASSRRTTTGELFF	TGTGCCAGCTCACGTAGGACTACGACCGGGGAGCTGTTTTTT
NA	TRBV4-1	TRBJ1-3	16	NA	CASSQDPPGSGNTIYF	TGCGCCAGCAGCCAAGACCCCCCGGGCTCTGGAAACACCATATATTTT
NA	TRBV12-5	TRBJ2-7	11	NA	CARDTSYEQYF	TGTGCTAGGGACACATCCTACGAGCAGTACTTC
NA	TRBV7-6	TRBJ2-2	18	NA	CASSLGGPGTKVPGELFF	TGTGCCAGCAGCTTAGGGGGACCCGGGACAAAGGTACCCGGGGAGCTGTTTTTT
few	TRBV7-2	TRBJ2-7	15	NA	CASSLDRGAYREQYF	TGTGCCAGCAGCTTAGATCGCGGTGCTTATAGGGAGCAGTACTTC
NA	TRBV5-1	TRBJ2-1	16	NA	CASSLVAGSSYNEQFF	TGCGCCAGCAGCTTGGTAGCAGGGAGCTCCTACAATGAGCAGTTCTTC
NA	TRBV6-5	TRBJ1-6	15	TRBD1	CASSYFDRVTSPLHF	TGTGCCAGCAGTTACTTCGACAGGGTAACTTCACCCCTCCACTTT